These 5 T cell receptor beta chains came from one sample sequenced in a study of cytomegalovirus exposure and HLA in healthy donors. Some clones are missing from TCRdb's copy, which holds only in-frame ones; the method was immunoSEQ multiplex PCR. The table has approximately 300,000 clones, 86% seen once. Sequencing was carried out using PBMCs. Receptors were obtained from a woman aged 18-35 years in good health and CMV-seronegative.

The rearrangement joins TRBV27 to TRBJ2-1, with TRBD2 identical over 10 bases. The V segment lost 6 bases and the J segment 8 bases; nucleotides outside the gene matches: 10. The germline gives CDR1 MNHEY, CDR2 SMNVEV (reference sequence). The CDR3 is 15 residues long. In nucleotides, the CDR3 is TGTGCCAGCAGCCCCAGCGGGAGGGCCGTGGATGAGCAGTTCTTC. Protein product: CASSPSGRAVDEQFF.

This chain joins TRBV19 and TRBJ1-2; 9 nucleotides agree with TRBD1. From germline, CDR1 is LNHDA and CDR2 SQIVND (reference sequence). V was pared by 6 bases and J by 3 bases, with 5 bases of the junction left unmatched. This CDR3 comprises 14 residues. The CDR3 protein is CASSTGGFDYGYTF. The DNA of the CDR3 is TGTGCCAGTAGCACAGGGGGCTTCGACTATGGCTACACCTTC.

The chain uses TRBV28 and TRBJ2-7; perhaps TRBD1 as D (6 bases). The germline CDR1 and CDR2 sequences are MDHEN and SYDVKM. V was cut by 2 bases and J by 1 base, with 24 bases left in between. CDR3 length: 19 residues. The CDR3 nucleotides read TGTGCCAGCAGTTTAGAGGGGGTCTTGGGCAGGCGCCCTTCCTACGAGCAGTACTTC. Amino acid sequence: CASSLEGVLGRRPSYEQYF.

The rearrangement uses TRBV28 and TRBJ1-2, with 8 bases that match TRBD1. CDR3 length equals 14 residues. The V and J ends lost 9 bases and 4 bases, in that order; junction bases with no gene match: 10. Germline V CDR1 and CDR2: MDHEN, SYDVKM. CDR3 amino acids: CASLTGAAGYGYTF. The CDR3, as DNA: TGTGCCAGTTTGACAGGGGCGGCGGGCTATGGCTACACCTTC.

This clone showed up just once. The V gene is TRBV15, the J gene TRBJ2-3; TRBD2 agrees at 8 bases. V was clipped by 5 bases and J by 2 bases; unmatched bases: 9. The CDR3 runs 16 residues. Germline CDR1 and CDR2: LNHNV and YYDKDF (reference sequence). DNA for the CDR3: TGTGCCACCAGCCCAGTAGGGACTAGTGACACAGATACGCAGTATTTT. Its protein product is CATSPVGTSDTDTQYF.